The present entry profiles one TCR beta chain with its context. No antigen is known for it. V shed 0 bases and J shed 7 bases, with 12 bases lying between them. CDR3 length: 15 residues. Germline V gene data show CDR1 as MNHEY and CDR2 as SVGAGI. What was sequenced were expressed TCRB transcripts, since all of the isolated RNA had been reverse transcribed. The repertoire was sequenced with immunoSEQ multiplex PCR; TCRdb's copy has only in-frame clones and lacks some. Altogether around 340,000 clones are present, approximately 8% being singletons, with the ten largest covering roughly 0.44%. These data are taken from a study of beta chain features in type 1 diabetes. Findings and limits, study-wide: Over-representation of high TCR-expressing cells was a possible consequence of cDNA sequencing. Shorter TCRB CDR3s, moderately but significantly so, marked every one of the four CD4+ subsets in Type 1 diabetes patients. Type 1 diabetes patients had VDJ junctions that carried fewer insertions and more deletions. Any HLA-type effect on TCRB rearrangement remained unresolved here.

This chain uses TRBV6-5 with TRBJ2-2, with a possible D match to TRBD2 (6 bases). The sequence came from a woman in her late teens or twenties in good health. Sequencing was carried out using central memory CD4+ T cells from blood. CDR3 loop: CASSYSTGGDGELFF. CDR3 bases: TGTGCCAGCAGTTACTCGACCGGGGGTGACGGGGAGCTGTTTTTT.